This passage covers 20 T cell receptor beta chains from one sample sequenced in a study of molecular identifiers for immune sequencing clone quantification. MiXCR, applied by TCRdb to the PCR reads, yields one record per CDR3 protein. This table holds hundreds of thousands of distinct CDR3 sequences, 25% found once. Sequenced sample: naive CD8+ T cells from blood, with Jurkat cell RNA spiked in. The sample's subset: FACS-sorted CD8+CD4-CCR7+CD45RA+ naive T cells. All receptors come from a human donor in good health. Some libraries in this study had Jurkat cell RNA spiked in.

In this sample, this clonotype turned up many times. The V and J genes are TRBV7-6 and TRBJ2-3; 12 bases fit TRBD2. Germline-derived CDR1 and CDR2 are SGHVS and FNYEAQ. Trimming at V came to 2 bases and at J to 3 bases, leaving 3 bases not matched to a gene. The CDR3 length is 16 residues. CDR3 sequence reads: CASSLRTSGETDTQYF. In nucleotides, the CDR3 is TGTGCCAGCAGCTTAAGGACTAGCGGGGAAACAGATACGCAGTATTTT.

This clonotype came up many times. The V and J genes are TRBV7-2 and TRBJ2-5, with 8 bases fitting TRBD1. Trimming took 2 bases from V and 0 from J; bases not matched to a gene: 14. Germline V gene sequence: CDR1 SGHTA, CDR2 FQGNSA. The CDR3 is 19 amino acids. CDR3 sequence: CASSLTHWAVRGHQETQYF. CDR3 sequence (DNA): TGTGCCAGCAGCTTAACCCACTGGGCGGTCAGGGGGCACCAAGAGACCCAGTACTTC.

This clonotype was detected a few times. The chain links TRBV20-1 to TRBJ2-7; 7 bases line up with TRBD1. CDR1 is DFQATT and CDR2 is SNEGSKA in the germline V gene (reference sequence). The CDR3 loop spans 15 amino acids. The V gene end was trimmed by 0 bases and the J gene end by 4 bases; junction bases not matched to a gene: 9. The CDR3 nucleotides read TGCAGTGCTAGAGATGCAGGGGGTACTGGTTACGAGCAGTACTTC. This sequence encodes CSARDAGGTGYEQYF.

The chain employs TRBV28 and TRBJ2-7, with a weak D call TRBD1 (6 bases). This CDR3 is 13 amino acids long. Germline V gene data show CDR1 as MDHEN and CDR2 as SYDVKM. With 5 bases removed from V and 4 bases from J, the gap between germline ends came to 12 bases. The CDR3 nucleotides are TGTGCCAGCAGTACACAGGGTTTTTACGAGCAGTACTTC. It specifies CASSTQGFYEQYF.

A remark on this clonotype: One base away lies a much larger clone, so this may be a sequencing read error. This chain links TRBV24-1 with TRBJ1-5; D is uncertain. Looked up from germline, CDR1 is KGHDR and CDR2 is SFDVKD. The CDR3 length is 15 residues. V lost 2 bases, J lost 5 bases, and 12 bases lay in between. CDR3 sequence (DNA): TGTGCCACCAGTGATTCCGGTCCGGGCGATCAGCCCCAGCATTTT. Translation gives CATSDSGPGDQPQHF.

This chain uses TRBV9 with TRBJ1-3; D call uncertain. The CDR3 extends over 17 amino acids. V was cut by 5 bases and J by 2 bases, with 20 bases left in between. Germline V gene sequence: CDR1 SGDLS, CDR2 YYNGEE. The CDR3 reads CASSEQITYGPGNTIYF. The DNA of the CDR3 is TGTGCCAGCAGTGAACAGATAACCTATGGACCTGGAAACACCATATATTTT.

The V and J genes are TRBV9 and TRBJ2-1, with D possibly matching TRBD1 (5 bases). The CDR3 length is 12 residues. V was shortened by 4 bases and J by 9 bases, with 11 bases between the two germline ends. Germline CDR1 reads SGDLS; CDR2 reads YYNGEE. CDR3 residues: CASSFRQSEQFF. CDR3 nucleotides: TGTGCCAGCAGCTTCAGACAGTCTGAGCAGTTCTTC.

This sequence joins TRBV20-1 and TRBJ2-2, with a weak D call TRBD1 (7 bases). This CDR3 contains 18 residues. Trimming cost V 3 bases and J 7 bases, with 27 bases left between them. Germline CDR1 DFQATT, CDR2 SNEGSKA (reference sequence). As DNA, the CDR3 is TGCAGTGCTAGGGCAGGGGGACTTTCCCTCCCTGAGGACGGGGAGCTGTTTTTT. Protein: CSARAGGLSLPEDGELFF.

On this clonotype itself: A much larger clone lies a single base off, so this may be a read error. The chain couples TRBV2 to TRBJ1-5; D unclear. Germline V CDR1 and CDR2: SNHLY, FYNNEI. CDR3 length: 15 residues. The CDR3 nucleotides read TGTGCCAGCAGTGACGGCCAGTGGAGCAATCCGCCCCAGCATTTT. Its protein product is CASSDGQWSNPPQHF.

This clonotype appeared many times. The CDR3, as DNA: TGTGCCAGCAGTTTAGTGGGCCGAGAGACCCAGTACTTC. Translating it yields CASSLVGRETQYF. The genes are TRBV28 and TRBJ2-5, with unresolved D. V shed 2 bases and J shed 4 bases, with 8 bases lying between them. This CDR3 has 13 amino acids. In germline, CDR1 is MDHEN, CDR2 SYDVKM. The full variable domain, rest sourced from reference TRBV28 and TRBJ2-5, is DVKVTQSSRYLVKRTGEKVFLECVQDMDHENMFWYRQDPGLGLRLIYFSYDVKMKEKGDIPEGYSVSREKKERFSLILESASTNQTSMYLCASSLVGRETQYFGPGTRLLVL.

This clonotype was seen only a few times. J is TRBJ1-3 and V is TRBV27; TRBD1 matches 9 bases. Trimming took 5 bases from V and 0 from J; bases not matched to a gene: 17. This CDR3 is 20 amino acids long. CDR1 and CDR2 (germline): MNHEY, SMNVEV (reference sequence). This CDR3 reads CASSPHPPGQGPISGNTIYF. CDR3 nucleotides: TGTGCCAGCAGTCCCCACCCACCGGGACAGGGCCCAATCTCTGGAAACACCATATATTTT.

The sample holds a few counts of this clonotype. The chain recombines TRBV9 with TRBJ2-5; 13 bases align to TRBD2. V gave up 4 bases and J gave up 5 bases; unmatched junction bases: 5. Germline CDR1 is SGDLS and CDR2 is YYNGEE. The CDR3 contains 15 residues. For the CDR3, the DNA is TGTGCCAGCAGCCCCGGGACTAGCGGGATGGAGACCCAGTACTTC. Its translation is CASSPGTSGMETQYF.

On this clonotype: This may be a read error: a much more frequent sequence differs by one nucleotide. V and J are TRBV28 and TRBJ1-1; the D is unclear. Trimming pared 6 bases from V and 4 bases from J, leaving 18 bases between. CDR3 size: 15 residues. Germline assignment: CDR1 MDHEN and CDR2 SYDVKM. The CDR3 is CASRPLRELSTEAFF. CDR3 sequence (DNA): TGTGCCAGCAGACCCCTACGGGAATTGAGCACTGAAGCTTTCTTT.

The chain uses TRBV30 and TRBJ1-2, with D tentatively TRBD1 (6 bases). Deletions cut 4 bases from V and 8 bases from J, with 20 bases between. The germline V gene has CDR1 GTSNPN and CDR2 SVGIG (reference sequence). The CDR3 is 14 residues long. The CDR3 loop reads CAWTVASGATGYTF. CDR3 nucleotide sequence: TGTGCCTGGACTGTAGCATCAGGGGCGACGGGCTACACCTTC.

The table lists this clonotype with many counts. The V gene is TRBV19, the J gene TRBJ2-1; possibly TRBD1 for D (6 bases). V was cut by 0 bases and J by 2 bases, with 11 bases left in between. This CDR3 spans 16 amino acids. CDR1 is LNHDA, CDR2 SQIVND, per germline (reference sequence). CDR3 sequence (DNA): TGTGCCAGTAGTATAGACGGGACACGGGCCTACAATGAGCAGTTCTTC. Residues: CASSIDGTRAYNEQFF.

This clonotype was observed many times. V and J are TRBV4-3 and TRBJ1-1; D remains ambiguous. Trimming took off 0 bases at V and 6 bases at J, with 11 bases between the two ends. Germline V CDR1 and CDR2: LGHNA, YSLEER. The CDR3 covers 14 residues. The CDR3 coding sequence is TGCGCCAGCAGCCAAGATTTCCCGGGCTCTGAAGCTTTCTTT. Translation gives CASSQDFPGSEAFF.

The chain employs TRBV30 and TRBJ2-7; D possibly uses TRBD1 or TRBD2 (5 bases each). V lost 3 bases, J lost 1 base, and 13 bases lay in between. The length of the CDR3 is 14 residues. Germline V gene sequence: CDR1 GTSNPN, CDR2 SVGIG (reference sequence). This chain's CDR3 is CAWRPGRLSYEQYF. The DNA for the CDR3 is TGTGCCTGGAGACCGGGACGGTTGTCCTACGAGCAGTACTTC.

This clonotype was counted many times. This chain joins TRBV28 and TRBJ2-3; 8 nucleotides line up with TRBD2. Germline V gene lookup returns CDR1 MDHEN and CDR2 SYDVKM. The ends lost 2 bases at V and 4 bases at J; junction bases unmatched: 14. This CDR3 contains 18 residues. CDR3 sequence reads: CASSLVGYSGSIADTQYF. CDR3 bases: TGTGCCAGCAGTTTAGTCGGGTACAGCGGGAGTATCGCAGATACGCAGTATTTT.

In regard to this clonotype: A read error may explain this, as a much larger clone is one base away. The gene calls are TRBV15 and TRBJ2-1; the D gene is possibly TRBD2 (7 bases). Germline CDR1 is LNHNV and CDR2 is YYDKDF (reference sequence). Between the trimmed V and J ends, which lost 8 bases and 10 bases, there was a span of 21 bases. There are 14 residues in the CDR3. The CDR3 reads CATRIYGGPGEQFF. The CDR3 coding sequence is TGTGCCACCCGGATCTACGGGGGGCCGGGGGAGCAGTTCTTC.

This clonotype was detected a few times. The V and J genes are TRBV5-1 and TRBJ2-2; 8 bases fit TRBD2. The germline gives CDR1 SGHRS, CDR2 YFSETQ. The V segment lost 0 bases and the J segment 3 bases; nucleotides outside the gene matches: 4. The CDR3 covers 16 residues. CDR3 DNA: TGCGCCAGCAGCTTGGATGTAGCGGGGTACACCGGGGAGCTGTTTTTT. It encodes CASSLDVAGYTGELFF.